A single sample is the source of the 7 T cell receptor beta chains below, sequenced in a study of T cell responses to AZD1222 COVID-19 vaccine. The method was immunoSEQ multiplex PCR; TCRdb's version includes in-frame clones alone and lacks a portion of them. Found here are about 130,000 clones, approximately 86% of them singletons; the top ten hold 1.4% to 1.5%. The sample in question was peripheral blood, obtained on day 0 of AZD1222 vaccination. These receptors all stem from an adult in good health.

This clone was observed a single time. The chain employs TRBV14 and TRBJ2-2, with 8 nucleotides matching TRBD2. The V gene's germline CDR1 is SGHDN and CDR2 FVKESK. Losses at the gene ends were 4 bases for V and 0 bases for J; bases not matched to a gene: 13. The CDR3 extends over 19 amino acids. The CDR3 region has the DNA TGTGCCAGCAGCCCAGACGGGGGGGCTCTTCTCTCGAACACCGGGGAGCTGTTTTTT. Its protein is CASSPDGGALLSNTGELFF.

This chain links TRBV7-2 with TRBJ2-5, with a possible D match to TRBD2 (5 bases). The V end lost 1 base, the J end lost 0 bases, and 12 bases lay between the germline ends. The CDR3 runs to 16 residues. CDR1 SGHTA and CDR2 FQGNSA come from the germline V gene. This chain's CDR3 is CASSLVWLAYQETQYF. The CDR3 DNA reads TGTGCCAGCAGCTTAGTTTGGCTAGCCTACCAAGAGACCCAGTACTTC.

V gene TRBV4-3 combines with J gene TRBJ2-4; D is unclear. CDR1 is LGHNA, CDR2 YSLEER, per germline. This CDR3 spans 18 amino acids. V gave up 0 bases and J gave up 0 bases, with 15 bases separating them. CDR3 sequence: CASSQDPGLALAKNIQYF. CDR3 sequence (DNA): TGCGCCAGCAGCCAAGATCCCGGGTTGGCGTTAGCCAAAAACATTCAGTACTTC.

The CDR3 region is CAWSGAGASTDTQYF. For the CDR3, the DNA is TGTGCCTGGAGTGGAGCGGGGGCGAGCACAGATACGCAGTATTTT. The chain recombines TRBV30 with TRBJ2-3; 8 bases are shared with TRBD2. CDR1 is GTSNPN and CDR2 is SVGIG in the germline V gene (reference sequence). With V trimmed by 1 base and J by 0 bases, 3 bases remained unmatched. The length of the CDR3 is 15 residues.

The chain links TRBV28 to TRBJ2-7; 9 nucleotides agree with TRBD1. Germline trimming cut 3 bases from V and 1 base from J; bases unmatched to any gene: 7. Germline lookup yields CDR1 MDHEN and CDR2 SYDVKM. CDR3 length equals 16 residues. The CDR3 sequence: CASSFPRQGGSYEQYF. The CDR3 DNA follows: TGTGCCAGCAGTTTCCCCCGACAGGGGGGTTCCTACGAGCAGTACTTC.

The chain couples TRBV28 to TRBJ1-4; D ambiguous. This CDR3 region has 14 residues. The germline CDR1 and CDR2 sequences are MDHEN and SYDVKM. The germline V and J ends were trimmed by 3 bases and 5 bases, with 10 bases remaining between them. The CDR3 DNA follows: TGTGCCAGCAGTTTGTCTCAGGCCAATGAAAAACTGTTTTTT. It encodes CASSLSQANEKLFF.

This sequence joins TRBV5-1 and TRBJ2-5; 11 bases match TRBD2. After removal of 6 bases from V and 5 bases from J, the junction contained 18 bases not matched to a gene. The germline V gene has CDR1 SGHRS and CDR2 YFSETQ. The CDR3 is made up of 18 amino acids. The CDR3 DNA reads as TGCGCCAGCAACGCAGTCACCATAGCGGGGGGGCTCTCGGAGACCCAGTACTTC. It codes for CASNAVTIAGGLSETQYF.